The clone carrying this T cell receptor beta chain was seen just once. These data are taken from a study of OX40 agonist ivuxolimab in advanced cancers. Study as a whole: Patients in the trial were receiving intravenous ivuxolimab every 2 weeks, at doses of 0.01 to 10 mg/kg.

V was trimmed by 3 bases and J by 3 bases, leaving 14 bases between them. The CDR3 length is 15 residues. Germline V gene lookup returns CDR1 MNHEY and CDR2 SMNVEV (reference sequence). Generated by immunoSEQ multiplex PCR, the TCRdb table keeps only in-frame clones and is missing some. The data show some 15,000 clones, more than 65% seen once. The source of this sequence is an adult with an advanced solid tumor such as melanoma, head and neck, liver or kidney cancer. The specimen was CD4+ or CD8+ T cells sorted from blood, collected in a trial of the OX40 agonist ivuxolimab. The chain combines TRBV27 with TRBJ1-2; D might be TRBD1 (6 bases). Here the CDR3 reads CASSFTGYRDYGYTF. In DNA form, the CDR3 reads TGTGCCAGCAGTTTTACGGGGTACAGGGACTATGGCTACACCTTC.